The rows below give T cell receptor beta chains drawn from one sample of a study of siplizumab effects on memory and regulatory T cells. No antigen has been identified for these receptors. Data came from immunoSEQ multiplex PCR; TCRdb stores just in-frame clones and leaves some out. The table includes about 500 clones, approximately 76% detected once. Sequencing input: CFSE-low (dividing) CD8+ T cells sorted from an allogeneic mixed lymphocyte reaction. Every receptor here comes from a human donor in good health; the cells came from an allogeneic mixed lymphocyte reaction. Some clones in this sample may be carry-over from other donors' samples. Each CDR3 is given with its conserved first and last residue.

14 TRBJ1-5 TRBV27 CASSWQGDSQPQHF
14 TRBJ2-1 TRBV15 CATSRVTSLYEQFF
16 TRBJ2-3 TRBV10-1 CASSELAGGPTDTQYF
10 TRBJ2-5 TRBV19 CASSKETQYF
15 TRBJ2-3 TRBV27 CASSFDGPLGGTQYF
18 TRBJ2-1 TRBV12-5 CASGFPLAGAVSYNEQFF
13 TRBJ2-2 TRBV7-3 CASSWMNTGELFF
15 TRBJ2-3 TRBV5-6 CASSLGLADFDTQYF
14 TRBJ2-7 TRBV19 CASSIVGGAYEQYF
14 TRBJ2-7 TRBV27 CASSLSSVNYEQYF
15 TRBJ1-5 TRBV11-1 CASSLTTASYQPQHF
14 TRBJ2-7 TRBV9 CASSTGTDSYEQYF
12 TRBJ1-5 TRBV25-1 CATSWGLEPQHF
17 TRBJ2-7 TRBV7-8 CASSFPKTGGGPYEQYF
16 TRBJ2-1 TRBV4-1 CASSQVRGSRYNEQFF
16 TRBJ2-7 TRBV18 CASSAPTSGAAYEQYF
15 TRBJ2-7 TRBV4-1 CASSHLLGGKDEQYF
12 TRBJ2-1 TRBV5-4 CASTDLYNEQFF
13 TRBJ2-7 TRBV6-1 CASRSASSYEQYF
14 TRBJ2-7 TRBV28 CASSPGQSSYEQYF
16 TRBJ2-1 TRBV7-9 CASSLEGGSSYNEQFF
17 TRBJ2-1 TRBV4-1 CASSQRPGQALVHEQFF
12 TRBJ2-7 TRBV11-2 CASSLDAYEQYF
12 TRBJ2-7 TRBV29-1 CSALAGGYERYF
14 TRBJ2-6 TRBV7-7 CASSPQSRANVLTF
14 TRBJ2-1 TRBV19 CASSRPGQGNEQFF
13 TRBJ2-7 TRBV19 CASSIFFSYEQYF
14 TRBJ2-7 TRBV25-1 CASDGRAYTFEQYF
15 TRBJ2-7 TRBV7-6 CASSLVAGGFPEQYF
12 TRBJ2-2 TRBV27 CASSLRNGELFF
15 TRBJ1-4 TRBV7-2 CASSFDQSTNEKLFF
15 TRBJ2-1 TRBV5-8 CASSFRALQGGEQFF
13 TRBJ2-7 TRBV27 CASSLSRNYEQYF
20 TRBJ2-2 TRBV4-2 CASSPISLRVAGDTTGELFF
18 TRBJ2-3 TRBV9 CASSVATAPAEGTDTQYF
13 TRBJ1-3 TRBV6-5 CAISGDSGNTIYF
14 TRBJ2-3 TRBV5-6 CASSGGLVTDTQYF
14 TRBJ1-1 TRBV7-3 CASSLSGANTEAFF
18 TRBJ1-2 TRBV4-1 CASSQDRDSGGEGYGYTF
13 TRBJ2-7 TRBV11-2 CASSLDLAWEQYF
15 TRBJ2-7 TRBV5-4 CASSYTSGRPYEQYF
14 TRBJ2-7 TRBV27 CASSPRTGIYEQYF
14 TRBJ2-5 TRBV9 CASSVEGGQETQYF
14 TRBJ2-7 TRBV9 CASTPVDNFYEQYF
14 TRBJ2-1 TRBV4-1 CASSQLGQYNEQFF
13 TRBJ1-6 TRBV5-1 CASSLEGYSPLHF